The clone carrying this TCR beta chain was counted between two and nine times. V shed 4 bases and J shed 0 bases, with 8 bases lying between them. The CDR3 is 14 amino acids. CDR1 and CDR2 (germline): SGHKS, YYEKEE (reference sequence). The data originate from a study of blood T cell repertoires in COVID-19. Across the study: T cells, B-cell-depleted T cells, or PBMCs supplied cDNA or gDNA.

The protocol was immunoSEQ multiplex PCR, while the TCRdb copy is restricted to in-frame clones and leaves out a portion. The top ten clones hold 6.2% of a sample with 35,000 to 45,000 clones, nearly 90% of them seen once. Source material: peripheral blood. J is TRBJ1-3 and V is TRBV5-5, with D unclear. The receptor comes from a human donor in a cohort sampled during active COVID-19. CDR3 loop: CASSADISGNTIYF. The CDR3 nucleotides are TGTGCCAGCAGCGCCGACATCTCTGGAAACACCATATATTTT.